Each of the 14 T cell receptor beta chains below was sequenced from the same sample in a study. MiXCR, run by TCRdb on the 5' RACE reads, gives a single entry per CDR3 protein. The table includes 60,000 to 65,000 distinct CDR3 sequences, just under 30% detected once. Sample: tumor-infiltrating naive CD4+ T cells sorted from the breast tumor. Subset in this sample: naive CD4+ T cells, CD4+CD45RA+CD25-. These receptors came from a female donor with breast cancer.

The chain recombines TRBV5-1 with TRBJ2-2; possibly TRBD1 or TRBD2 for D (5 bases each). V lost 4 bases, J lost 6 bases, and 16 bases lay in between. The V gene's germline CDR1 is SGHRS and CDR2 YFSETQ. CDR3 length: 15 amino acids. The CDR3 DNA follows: TGCGCCAGCAGCCGAGGGGTTAAGTTAGCCGGGGAGCTGTTTTTT. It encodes CASSRGVKLAGELFF.

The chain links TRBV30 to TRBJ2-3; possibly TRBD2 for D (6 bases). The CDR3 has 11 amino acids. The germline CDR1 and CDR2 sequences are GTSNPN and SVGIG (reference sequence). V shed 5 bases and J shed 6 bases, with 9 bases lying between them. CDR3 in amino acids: CAWGSGDTQYF. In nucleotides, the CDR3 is TGTGCCTGGGGGAGCGGGGATACGCAGTATTTT.

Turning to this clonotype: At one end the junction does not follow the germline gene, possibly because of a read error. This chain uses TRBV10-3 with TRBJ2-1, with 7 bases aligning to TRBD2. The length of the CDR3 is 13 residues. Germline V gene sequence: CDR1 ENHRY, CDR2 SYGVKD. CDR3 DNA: TGTGCCATCAGTGGGGAGGGAGGGAATGAGCAGTTTTTC. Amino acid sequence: CAISGEGGNEQFF.

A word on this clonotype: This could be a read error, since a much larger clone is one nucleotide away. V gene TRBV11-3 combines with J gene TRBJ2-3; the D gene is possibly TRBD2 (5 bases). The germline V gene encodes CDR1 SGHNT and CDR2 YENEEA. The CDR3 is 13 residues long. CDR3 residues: CANSLGLTDTQYF. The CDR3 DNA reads TGTGCCAACAGCTTAGGACTCACAGATACGCAGTATTTT.

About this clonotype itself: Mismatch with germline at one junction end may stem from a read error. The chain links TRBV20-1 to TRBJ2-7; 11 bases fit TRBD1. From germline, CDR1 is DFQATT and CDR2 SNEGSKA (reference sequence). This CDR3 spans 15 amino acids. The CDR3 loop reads CSTRSLPGQGDEQYF. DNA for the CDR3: TGCAGTACTAGATCTTTACCGGGACAGGGGGACGAGCAGTACTTC.

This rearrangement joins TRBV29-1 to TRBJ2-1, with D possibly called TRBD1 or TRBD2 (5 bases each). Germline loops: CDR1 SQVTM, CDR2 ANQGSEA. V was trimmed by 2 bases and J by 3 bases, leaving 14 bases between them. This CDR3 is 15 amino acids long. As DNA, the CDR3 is TGCAGCGTTGAACCGGGACCCGAATTCTACAATGAGCAGTTCTTC. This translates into CSVEPGPEFYNEQFF.

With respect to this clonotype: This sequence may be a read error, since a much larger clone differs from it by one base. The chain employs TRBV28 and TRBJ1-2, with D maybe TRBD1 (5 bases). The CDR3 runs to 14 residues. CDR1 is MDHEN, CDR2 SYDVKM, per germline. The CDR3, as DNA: TGTGCCAGCAATACCGGGACGGCACACTATAGCTACACCTTC. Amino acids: CASNTGTAHYSYTF.

This CDR3 is CASSLGRTVTQYF. The CDR3 DNA reads as TGTGCCAGCAGTTTAGGAAGGACTGTAACGCAGTATTTT. The rearrangement links TRBV12-3 or TRBV12-4 to TRBJ2-3; D might be TRBD2 (5 bases). The CDR3 is 13 residues long. The germline V and J ends were trimmed by 1 base and 9 bases, with 11 bases remaining between them.

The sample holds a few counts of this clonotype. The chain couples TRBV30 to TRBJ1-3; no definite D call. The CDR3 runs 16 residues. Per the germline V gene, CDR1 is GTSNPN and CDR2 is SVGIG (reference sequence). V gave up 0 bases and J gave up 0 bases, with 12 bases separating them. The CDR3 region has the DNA TGTGCCTGGAGTGTACGAGGCGTCCCCTCTGGAAACACCATATATTTT. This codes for CAWSVRGVPSGNTIYF.

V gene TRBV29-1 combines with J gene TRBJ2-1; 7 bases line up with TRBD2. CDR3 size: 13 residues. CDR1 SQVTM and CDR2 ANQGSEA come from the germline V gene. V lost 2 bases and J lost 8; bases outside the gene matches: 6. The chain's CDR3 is CSVEMRGMYEQFF. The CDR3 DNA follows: TGCAGCGTTGAAATGCGGGGGATGTATGAGCAGTTCTTC.

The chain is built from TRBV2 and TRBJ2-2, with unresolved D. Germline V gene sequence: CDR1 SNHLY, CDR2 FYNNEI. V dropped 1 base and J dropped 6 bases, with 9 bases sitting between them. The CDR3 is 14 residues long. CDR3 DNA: TGTGCCAGCAGTGAAGGCCGTGGAGCCGGGGAGCTGTTTTTT. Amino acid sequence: CASSEGRGAGELFF.

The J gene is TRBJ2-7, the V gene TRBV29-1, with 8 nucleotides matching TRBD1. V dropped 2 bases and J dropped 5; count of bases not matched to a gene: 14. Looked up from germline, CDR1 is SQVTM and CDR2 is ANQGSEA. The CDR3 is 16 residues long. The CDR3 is CSVESAGQGPFNEQYF. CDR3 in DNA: TGCAGCGTTGAATCGGCAGGACAGGGACCTTTTAACGAGCAGTACTTC.

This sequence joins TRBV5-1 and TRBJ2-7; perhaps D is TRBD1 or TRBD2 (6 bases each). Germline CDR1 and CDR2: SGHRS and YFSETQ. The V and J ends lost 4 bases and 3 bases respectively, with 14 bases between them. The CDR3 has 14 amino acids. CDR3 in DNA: TGCGCCAGCAGCCCGGGGGACACACGCTACGAGCAGTACTTC. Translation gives CASSPGDTRYEQYF.

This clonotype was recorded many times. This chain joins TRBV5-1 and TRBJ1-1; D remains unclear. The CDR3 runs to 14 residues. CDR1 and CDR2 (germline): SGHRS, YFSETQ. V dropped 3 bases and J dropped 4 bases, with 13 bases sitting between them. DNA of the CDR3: TGCGCCAGCAGCTCAAACGGCGCCCTCACTGAAGCTTTCTTT. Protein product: CASSSNGALTEAFF.